This T cell receptor beta chain derives from a study of CD4 T cells in relation to SARS-CoV-2 and coronaviruses. The CDR3 extends over 17 amino acids. The V gene's germline CDR1 is SGHAT and CDR2 FQNNGV. V gave up 5 bases and J gave up 7 bases; unmatched junction bases: 11. Unexposed donor CD4+ T cells date from about 2011-2018, before the COVID-19 pandemic. After approximately 10 days of culture, CD4+ T cells were isolated. As cell numbers allowed, unexposed-donor CD4+ T cells faced SARS-CoV-2 S/N and four cold-coronavirus spikes. Some clones are missing from TCRdb's copy, which holds only in-frame ones; the method was immunoSEQ multiplex PCR. In the table there are around 25,000 clones, roughly 66% of which are singletons. Study results and caveats: Monoreactive clones expanded significantly more to SARS-CoV-2 than crossreactive clones did. Around two thirds of donors had memory CD4+ clonotypes crossrecognizing SARS-CoV-2 and common cold coronavirus spike.

Regarding this clone: Its antigen is currently unknown.

The sample was CD4+ T cells from PBMCs, cultured in vitro. The chain uses TRBV11-2 and TRBJ2-1; 13 positions match TRBD2. The TCR sequence derives from a human donor in good health. The CDR3: CASSPTAGTSGINEQFF. CDR3 DNA: TGTGCCAGCAGCCCAACCGCCGGGACTAGCGGGATTAATGAGCAGTTCTTC.